In this sample, the clone carrying this TCR beta chain turned up a few times. In germline, CDR1 is DFQATT, CDR2 SNEGSKA (reference sequence). The CDR3 totals 15 residues. V lost 1 base and J lost 0; bases outside the gene matches: 4. One entry per CDR3 protein results from TCRdb running MiXCR on the RT-PCR reads. The sample lists fewer than 800,000 distinct CDR3 sequences, approximately 15% occurring once. The receptor was derived from a female donor in good health, serving as a healthy control. The chain employs TRBV20-1 and TRBJ2-3; 7 nucleotides align to TRBD2. The specimen was memory CD4+ T cells from blood. The CDR3: CSARAGSGSTDTQYF. The CDR3 DNA is TGCAGTGCTAGAGCCGGTAGCGGGAGCACAGATACGCAGTATTTT.